Each of the 7 T cell receptor beta chains below was sequenced from the same sample in a study of blood T cell repertoires in COVID-19. Sequencing was performed with immunoSEQ multiplex PCR; in TCRdb, only in-frame clones are kept and a portion is missing. The data show 150,000 to 200,000 clones, with around nine tenths seen just once and 10% held by the top ten. The sample comprised peripheral blood. These receptors all stem from a woman between 65 and 79 years old with COVID-19, enrolled during active disease.

The chain combines TRBV30 with TRBJ2-1; D ambiguous. Germline values: CDR1 GTSNPN, CDR2 SVGIG (reference sequence). This CDR3 is 17 amino acids long. V was trimmed by 2 bases and J by 2 bases, leaving 19 bases between them. The CDR3 nucleotides are TGTGCCTGGAGTCCCCGGCCCTCTAGTTTCGCCTACAATGAGCAGTTCTTC. Translating it yields CAWSPRPSSFAYNEQFF.

This clone was detected a few times. Additional DNA sequences in this sample encode the identical CDR3. The chain links TRBV18 to TRBJ1-1, with 11 bases aligning to TRBD1. Germline assignment: CDR1 KGHSH and CDR2 LQKENI. There are 14 residues in the CDR3. The junction had 3 bases not matched to a gene; V was cut back by 4 bases and J by 5 bases. The CDR3 bases are TGTGCCAGCTCACGAGGGACAGGGGGGACTGAAGCTTTCTTT. The encoded protein is CASSRGTGGTEAFF.

This clone was found a few times. The chain recombines TRBV7-9 with TRBJ2-7; TRBD1 might be the D (5 bases). The CDR3 length is 15 residues. V lost 1 base to trimming and J lost 2 bases, with 12 bases between them. CDR1 and CDR2 (germline): SEHNR, FQNEAQ (reference sequence). CDR3 in amino acids: CASSLGGQGPYEQYF. CDR3 bases: TGTGCCAGCAGCTTAGGCGGTCAGGGTCCCTACGAGCAGTACTTC.

The chain uses TRBV6-5 and TRBJ2-7; D may be TRBD2 (5 bases). Germline lookup yields CDR1 MNHEY and CDR2 SVGAGI. The CDR3 has 13 amino acids. V was clipped by 6 bases and J by 3 bases, with 12 bases between them. The CDR3 nucleotides are TGTGCCAGCAGGGAGGAGACCATCTACGAGCAGTACTTC. Residues: CASREETIYEQYF.

The genes are TRBV13 and TRBJ2-7; 9 bases agree with TRBD1. After removal of 4 bases from V and 6 bases from J, the junction contained 19 bases not matched to a gene. Looked up from germline, CDR1 is PRHDT and CDR2 is FYEKMQ (reference sequence). CDR3 length equals 18 residues. The CDR3 loop reads CASSSVFRAGQGLAEQYF. Written as DNA, the CDR3 is TGTGCCAGCAGCTCCGTCTTTAGGGCGGGACAGGGCCTGGCCGAGCAGTACTTC.

The chain carries TRBV9 and TRBJ2-3; 7 bases line up with TRBD1. Germline V lookup: CDR1 SGDLS, CDR2 YYNGEE. The CDR3 runs 16 residues. Trimming at V came to 0 bases and at J to 2 bases, leaving 6 bases not matched to a gene. The CDR3 reads CASSVDTGDLTDTQYF. CDR3 sequence (DNA): TGTGCCAGCAGCGTAGACACAGGGGACCTCACAGATACGCAGTATTTT.

The chain couples TRBV6-5 to TRBJ2-7; D gene uncertain. CDR1 MNHEY and CDR2 SVGAGI come from the germline V gene. Trimming stripped 6 bases from V and 2 bases from J, with 17 bases between. The CDR3 length is 15 residues. CDR3 sequence reads: CASSPDRRMTYEQYF. Written as DNA, the CDR3 is TGTGCCAGCAGCCCCGATCGGCGGATGACCTACGAGCAGTACTTC.